These 28 T cell receptor beta chains came from one sample sequenced in a study of early T cells in non-severe SARS-CoV-2 infection. TCRdb fed the 5' RACE reads into MiXCR, producing one record per CDR3 protein. The sample includes tens of thousands of distinct CDR3 sequences, approximately 3.8% of them seen just once. The specimen was whole blood. Receptor source: an adult who was a healthcare worker with PCR-confirmed SARS-CoV-2 infection or an uninfected control (not recorded which).

V usage is TRBV7-6 and J usage is TRBJ1-1; possibly TRBD1 for D (6 bases). This CDR3 is built from 15 residues. CDR1 SGHVS and CDR2 FNYEAQ come from the germline V gene. Trimming shortened V by 5 bases and J by 3 bases, and 16 bases separated the two germline ends. In DNA, the CDR3 is TGTGCCAGCAGCCCCCCTAGTACAGGGTACACTGAAGCTTTCTTT. Amino acid sequence: CASSPPSTGYTEAFF.

This clonotype was recorded at least ten times. J is TRBJ2-7 and V is TRBV29-1, with D hard to call. The germline CDR1 and CDR2 sequences are SQVTM and ANQGSEA. V shed 4 bases and J shed 6 bases, with 7 bases lying between them. The CDR3 spans 10 residues. CDR3 region: CSVVGSEQYF. DNA for the CDR3: TGCAGCGTTGTGGGAAGCGAGCAGTACTTC.

The V call is TRBV6-6, the J call TRBJ2-1; either TRBD1 or TRBD2 may supply D (5 bases each). The V end was cut by 2 bases, the J end by 10 bases, with 9 bases between. CDR3 length equals 12 residues. Germline values: CDR1 MNHNY, CDR2 SVGAGI (reference sequence). CDR3 DNA: TGTGCCAGCAGTTACCCGGGGCAAGAGCAGTTCTTC. It encodes CASSYPGQEQFF.

This clonotype counts as medium-sized. This chain connects TRBV20-1 to TRBJ1-6; TRBD1 aligns across 9 bases. Germline V CDR1 and CDR2: DFQATT, SNEGSKA (reference sequence). With V trimmed by 5 bases and J by 10 bases, 9 bases remained unmatched. The CDR3 contains 14 residues. The chain's CDR3 is CSAGPGQGESPLHF. Written as DNA, the CDR3 is TGCAGTGCTGGGCCGGGACAGGGAGAATCACCCCTCCACTTT.

This clonotype was counted ten times or more. The chain links TRBV6-1 to TRBJ1-5, with D perhaps matching TRBD1 (5 bases). The CDR3 has 14 residues. V was cut by 7 bases and J by 0 bases, with 10 bases left in between. Germline V gene sequence: CDR1 MNHNS, CDR2 SASEGT. The CDR3 DNA is TGTGCCAGCACAGGGCAGTATAGCAATCAGCCCCAGCATTTT. Translated, it gives CASTGQYSNQPQHF.

J is TRBJ2-7 and V is TRBV6-2 or TRBV6-3, with 8 bases matching TRBD2. V shed 8 bases and J 2 bases; nucleotides not matched to a gene: 11. Germline CDR1 is MNHEY and CDR2 is SVGEGT. CDR3 length: 15 residues. The CDR3 reads CASPSIAGKTYEQYF. The CDR3 nucleotides are TGTGCCAGCCCTTCTATAGCGGGAAAGACCTACGAGCAGTACTTC.

The CDR3 nucleotides are TGTGCCTGGAGGATGGGTAGCACAGATACGCAGTATTTT. Protein product: CAWRMGSTDTQYF. The rearrangement links TRBV30 to TRBJ2-3; the D is unclear. V dropped 3 bases and J dropped 0 bases, with 7 bases sitting between them. CDR3 length: 13 residues. CDR1 is GTSNPN and CDR2 is SVGIG in the germline V gene (reference sequence).

The table lists this clonotype with many counts. This chain uses TRBV10-3 with TRBJ1-1; tentatively, D is TRBD1 (6 bases). V dropped 9 bases and J dropped 4 bases, with 21 bases sitting between them. CDR3 length: 15 residues. Germline loops: CDR1 ENHRY, CDR2 SYGVKD. The CDR3 DNA reads as TGTGCCATACAGGGACACGACCCTGTGAGCACTGAAGCTTTCTTT. It specifies CAIQGHDPVSTEAFF.

There are many counts of this clonotype. The gene calls are TRBV11-3 and TRBJ2-5, with a possible D match to TRBD1 (5 bases). Germline CDR1 reads SGHNT; CDR2 reads YENEEA. The CDR3 has 15 residues. Trimming took 5 bases from V and 5 from J, leaving 18 bases between them. The CDR3 nucleotides read TGTGCCAGCAGCCCTTCGGCCAGAAGACAGGAGACCCAGTACTTC. As protein: CASSPSARRQETQYF.

This clonotype was detected ten times or more. V usage is TRBV5-1 and J usage is TRBJ2-7, with 9 bases matching TRBD1. The ends lost 2 bases at V and 4 bases at J; junction bases unmatched: 10. The CDR3 consists of 16 residues. Germline loops: CDR1 SGHRS, CDR2 YFSETQ. In DNA form, the CDR3 reads TGCGCCAGCAGCTTCCTCCTCACGGGACAGGGATACGAGCAGTACTTC. It encodes CASSFLLTGQGYEQYF.

This clonotype was seen repeatedly, ten times or more. The chain is built from TRBV7-8 and TRBJ2-1, with 9 bases lining up with TRBD2. V dropped 5 bases and J dropped 2; count of bases not matched to a gene: 7. Germline V gives CDR1 SGHVS, CDR2 FQNEAQ. This CDR3 has 16 amino acids. CDR3 sequence (DNA): TGTGCCAGCAGCCTCCTTGGCGGGGGGGCCTACAATGAGCAGTTCTTC. Translated: CASSLLGGGAYNEQFF. The variable domain in full, completed from reference TRBV7-8 and TRBJ2-1, reads GAGVSQSPRYKVAKRGQDVALRCDPISGHVSLFWYQQALGQGPEFLTYFQNEAQLDKSGLPSDRFFAERPEGSVSTLKIQRTQQEDSAVYLCASSLLGGGAYNEQFFGPGTRLTVL.

This clonotype was picked up many times. The chain carries TRBV4-2 and TRBJ2-7; 7 bases line up with TRBD2. The CDR3 is 15 amino acids. J lost 3 bases, V lost 5 bases, and 10 bases had no gene match. The germline V gene encodes CDR1 LGHNA and CDR2 YNFKEQ. The chain's CDR3 is CASSLQAGVVYEQYF. CDR3 DNA: TGTGCCAGCAGCTTGCAGGCGGGAGTAGTCTACGAGCAGTACTTC.

This clonotype was observed many times. This rearrangement joins TRBV29-1 to TRBJ2-3; 12 nucleotides line up with TRBD1. After removal of 7 bases from V and 5 bases from J, the junction contained 13 bases not matched to a gene. The CDR3 length is 16 residues. CDR1 and CDR2 (germline): SQVTM, ANQGSEA. The CDR3 DNA sequence: TGCAGCGCCCACCAGGGACAGGGGGCCCTCAAAGATACGCAGTATTTT. Its translation: CSAHQGQGALKDTQYF.

About this clonotype itself: This may stem from a read error, because a much larger clone lies one nucleotide away. The rearrangement uses TRBV7-9 and TRBJ2-3, with 12 nucleotides matching TRBD1. Germline V gives CDR1 SEHNR, CDR2 FQNEAQ (reference sequence). The CDR3 consists of 15 residues. CDR3 amino acids: CASSQGTGGVDTQCF. The CDR3 DNA follows: TGTGCCAGCAGCCAAGGGACAGGGGGCGTGGATACGCAGTGTTTT.

Relative to its sample, this clonotype is medium-sized. V usage is TRBV30 and J usage is TRBJ2-3, with D maybe TRBD1 (6 bases). V lost 4 bases and J lost 5, with 10 bases in between. CDR1 is GTSNPN and CDR2 is SVGIG in the germline V gene (reference sequence). The CDR3 loop spans 12 amino acids. The CDR3 DNA is TGTGCCTGGACCAGGGGTGGAGATACGCAGTATTTT. Translation: CAWTRGGDTQYF.

This clonotype has ten or more counts. CDR3 amino acids: CASSLTVWIYNEQFF. The CDR3 DNA follows: TGTGCCAGCAGCCTGACAGTGTGGATCTACAATGAGCAGTTCTTC. This chain connects TRBV5-5 to TRBJ2-1; the D gene is possibly TRBD1 (5 bases). The CDR3 has 15 residues. Deletions cut 4 bases from V and 3 bases from J, with 14 bases between. The germline gives CDR1 SGHKS, CDR2 YYEKEE (reference sequence).

This clonotype showed up many times. The chain employs TRBV29-1 and TRBJ1-1; D not certain. CDR3 size: 12 residues. Germline CDR1 is SQVTM and CDR2 is ANQGSEA. V lost 4 bases and J 5 bases, leaving 11 bases between the germline ends. DNA of the CDR3: TGCAGCGTTGGGAACGGGTTAACTGAAGCTTTCTTT. Translating it yields CSVGNGLTEAFF.

This clonotype was counted at least ten times. The rearrangement uses TRBV18 and TRBJ2-5; 9 nucleotides line up with TRBD2. Trimming took 2 bases from V and 5 from J; bases not matched to a gene: 6. CDR1 is KGHSH and CDR2 is LQKENI in the germline V gene. The CDR3 is made up of 15 amino acids. The chain's CDR3 is CASSPIAGEVETQYF. DNA of the CDR3: TGTGCCAGCTCACCAATAGCGGGAGAGGTCGAGACCCAGTACTTC.

This clonotype was seen repeatedly, ten times or more. The chain links TRBV4-1 to TRBJ2-1; weak D call: TRBD1 (6 bases). V lost 0 bases, J lost 3 bases, and 12 bases lay in between. Germline assignment: CDR1 MGHRA and CDR2 YSYEKL. The CDR3 is 16 residues long. DNA for the CDR3: TGCGCCAGCAGCCAAGACCCGGGACATAGCTACAATGAGCAGTTCTTC. Its translation: CASSQDPGHSYNEQFF.

This clonotype was observed at least ten times. The CDR3 here is CASSLAPSGGEGETQYF. The CDR3 region has the DNA TGTGCCAGCAGCTTAGCCCCTAGCGGGGGAGAGGGAGAGACCCAGTACTTC. The chain is built from TRBV7-6 and TRBJ2-5; 10 nucleotides line up with TRBD2. CDR3 size: 17 residues. J gave up 4 bases and V 0 bases, and 8 bases lay outside the gene matches. CDR1 is SGHVS, CDR2 FNYEAQ, per germline.

The V call is TRBV12-3 or TRBV12-4, the J call TRBJ2-3; the D is unclear. Trimming pared 4 bases from V and 2 bases from J, leaving 4 bases between. The CDR3 has 12 residues. CDR3 in DNA: TGTGCCAGCAGTTCGCCCACAGATACGCAGTATTTT. This codes for CASSSPTDTQYF.

This clonotype was seen repeatedly, ten times or more. The chain is built from TRBV27 and TRBJ2-7; D ambiguous. Per germline, CDR1 MNHEY and CDR2 SMNVEV (reference sequence). CDR3 length: 13 amino acids. Trimming pared 0 bases from V and 2 bases from J, leaving 5 bases between. The DNA for the CDR3 is TGTGCCAGCAGTTTATCACAAGCCTACGAGCAGTACTTC. This codes for CASSLSQAYEQYF.

This clonotype showed up many times. This sequence joins TRBV20-1 and TRBJ1-2; D ambiguous. Trimming shortened V by 1 base and J by 4 bases, and 16 bases separated the two germline ends. This CDR3 is 15 amino acids long. Germline V gives CDR1 DFQATT, CDR2 SNEGSKA (reference sequence). The CDR3 sequence is CSARAGSGLLYGYTF. As DNA, the CDR3 is TGCAGTGCTAGAGCCGGGTCTGGATTGCTCTATGGCTACACCTTC.

This clonotype has ten or more counts. The chain combines TRBV29-1 with TRBJ2-3; TRBD1 might be the D (6 bases). The germline CDR1 and CDR2 sequences are SQVTM and ANQGSEA. The CDR3 length is 13 residues. V lost 3 bases and J lost 2, with 9 bases in between. The CDR3 coding sequence is TGCAGCGTTGAGGCAGGGGTCACAGATACGCAGTATTTT. Amino acids: CSVEAGVTDTQYF.

This clonotype was counted many times. This chain connects TRBV7-9 to TRBJ2-1; D not certain. V was shortened by 5 bases and J by 1 base, with 3 bases between the two germline ends. Germline V gene data show CDR1 as SEHNR and CDR2 as FQNEAQ (reference sequence). This CDR3 is 12 amino acids long. The CDR3 DNA reads as TGTGCCAGCAGCGAGTCCTACAATGAGCAGTTCTTC. Translated, it gives CASSESYNEQFF.

The table lists this clonotype with a few counts. The rearrangement links TRBV19 to TRBJ2-1; 7 bases match TRBD2. This CDR3 region has 14 residues. Germline loops: CDR1 LNHDA, CDR2 SQIVND (reference sequence). V was clipped by 6 bases and J by 4 bases; unmatched bases: 6. DNA for the CDR3: TGTGCCAGTAGCCTCATGGGGGGGTACAATGAGCAGTTCTTC. Translated: CASSLMGGYNEQFF.

This clonotype was seen repeatedly, ten times or more. The V gene is TRBV12-3 or TRBV12-4, the J gene TRBJ2-7; perhaps D is TRBD1 or TRBD2 (5 bases each). The V end lost 5 bases, the J end lost 0 bases, and 14 bases lay between the germline ends. CDR3 size: 15 residues. The CDR3 loop reads CASSPAVGVSYEQYF. The CDR3 nucleotides are TGTGCCAGCAGTCCCGCCGTGGGGGTCTCCTACGAGCAGTACTTC.

This clonotype was detected ten times or more. The V call is TRBV9, the J call TRBJ2-5; no reliable D call. The V and J ends lost 3 bases and 4 bases respectively, with 7 bases between them. The germline gives CDR1 SGDLS, CDR2 YYNGEE. This CDR3 spans 12 amino acids. The CDR3 protein is CASSAVGETQYF. In nucleotides, the CDR3 is TGTGCCAGCAGCGCGGTAGGAGAGACCCAGTACTTC.